The T cell receptor (beta chain) under discussion was sequenced for a study of read filtering for tumor transcriptome and immune sequencing. For the study at large: The cohort had some 16 men and some 13 women aged roughly 47 to 80, mean about 70 years. Study conclusions and caveats: Correlation between methods rose after single-read clonotypes were removed.

In its sample, this clonotype was seen a few times. The target antigen is unknown. From roughly 400 ng of RNA, a library with molecular barcoded alpha/delta and beta/gamma adaptors was made. TCRdb re-called the reads with MiXCR, one entry per CDR3 protein. The sample has 50,000 to 65,000 distinct CDR3 sequences; less than 20% are singletons. Material for sequencing was a population of CD138-negative cells sorted from bone marrow. This TCR was recovered from a donor at least 40 years old with multiple myeloma.

CDR3 protein: CASPIVRTSGTNEQFF. CDR3 bases: TGTGCCAGCCCCATTGTACGGACTAGCGGGACTAATGAGCAGTTCTTC. The chain couples TRBV6-2 or TRBV6-3 to TRBJ2-1; 12 nucleotides match TRBD2. Germline CDR1 is MNHEY and CDR2 is SVGEGT. The trim removed 8 bases at V and 7 bases at J, leaving 12 bases unmatched. The CDR3 consists of 16 residues.